The next 9 T cell receptor beta chains were all read from a single sample in a study of radiation and T cells in renal cell carcinoma. TCRdb keeps only in-frame clones here, not all; method: immunoSEQ multiplex PCR. Among 100,000 to 150,000 clones listed, 65% to 85% were seen once. The time point was: blood 2 weeks post-SBRT. The treatment denotes: 15 Gy SBRT to primary tumor, nephrectomy 4 weeks later. Specimen: blood, collected from a patient whose treatment included radiotherapy and nephrectomy. The receptors stem from a man in his fifties with renal cell carcinoma.

Comment on this clone: The same CDR3 is also encoded by other DNA sequences in this sample. The CDR3 spells CASSPGQGFYEQYF. The CDR3 nucleotides are TGCGCCAGCAGCCCGGGACAGGGGTTCTACGAGCAGTACTTC. The V call is TRBV5-1, the J call TRBJ2-7; 10 bases line up with TRBD1. This CDR3 spans 14 amino acids. V lost 4 bases, J lost 3 bases, and 4 bases stayed unmatched. The germline gives CDR1 SGHRS, CDR2 YFSETQ.

The J gene is TRBJ2-4, the V gene TRBV29-1; no reliable D call. This CDR3 comprises 12 residues. V gave up 2 bases and J gave up 4 bases, with 6 bases separating them. The V gene's germline CDR1 is SQVTM and CDR2 ANQGSEA. CDR3 residues: CSVEWQKNIQYF. The CDR3 DNA reads TGCAGCGTTGAATGGCAGAAAAACATTCAGTACTTC.

The chain recombines TRBV4-3 with TRBJ1-2, with 10 bases lining up with TRBD1. Germline V gene lookup returns CDR1 LGHNA and CDR2 YSLEER. The CDR3 runs to 14 residues. The trim removed 0 bases at V and 12 bases at J, leaving 7 bases unmatched. Written as DNA, the CDR3 is TGCGCCAGCAGCCAAGACGTAGGGACAGGGGTCCACACCTTC. This sequence encodes CASSQDVGTGVHTF.

The gene calls are TRBV7-9 and TRBJ2-5; no clear D gene. The V gene lost 4 bases and the J gene lost 3 bases, with 6 bases spanning the gap. The CDR3 extends over 12 amino acids. Germline V gene sequence: CDR1 SEHNR, CDR2 FQNEAQ (reference sequence). The CDR3 region is CASSSLKETQYF. CDR3 nucleotides: TGTGCCAGCAGCTCCCTAAAAGAGACCCAGTACTTC.

This clone showed up just a few times. The chain combines TRBV9 with TRBJ2-6; 7 bases align to TRBD1. The trim removed 4 bases at V and 2 bases at J, leaving 6 bases unmatched. The CDR3 has 16 amino acids. Germline CDR1 is SGDLS and CDR2 is YYNGEE. CDR3: CASSPYRGTGANVLTF. CDR3 in DNA: TGTGCCAGCAGCCCGTACAGGGGTACTGGGGCCAACGTCCTGACTTTC.

The chain uses TRBV9 and TRBJ2-3; D perhaps matches TRBD2 (6 bases). V lost 0 bases and J lost 2, with 13 bases in between. The CDR3 loop spans 16 amino acids. CDR1 and CDR2 (germline): SGDLS, YYNGEE. CDR3 sequence reads: CASSVVAGPYTDTQYF. CDR3 DNA sequence: TGTGCCAGCAGCGTAGTGGCGGGGCCGTACACAGATACGCAGTATTTT.

The chain has TRBV28 and TRBJ1-2; 7 bases agree with TRBD1. The CDR3 totals 14 residues. Trimming removed 8 bases from V and 2 bases from J; junction bases left unmatched: 8. The V gene's germline CDR1 is MDHEN and CDR2 SYDVKM. The chain's CDR3 is CASEKSTGNYGYTF. Written as DNA, the CDR3 is TGTGCCAGCGAAAAATCGACAGGGAACTATGGCTACACCTTC.

J is TRBJ1-1 and V is TRBV30, with D possibly TRBD1 on 5 matching bases. CDR1 and CDR2 from the germline V gene are GTSNPN and SVGIG (reference sequence). Trimming shortened V by 2 bases and J by 4 bases, and 14 bases separated the two germline ends. The CDR3 is 14 residues long. The CDR3: CAWSLFEGSTEAFF. CDR3 nucleotides: TGTGCCTGGAGTCTTTTTGAGGGGAGCACTGAAGCTTTCTTT.

This clone was seen only a few times. The J gene is TRBJ1-4, the V gene TRBV30; D gene unclear. CDR1 is GTSNPN and CDR2 is SVGIG in the germline V gene (reference sequence). The CDR3 contains 14 residues. Trimming cost V 5 bases and J 3 bases, with 13 bases left between them. The CDR3 loop reads CAWGLDTPNEKLFF. In DNA form, the CDR3 reads TGTGCCTGGGGACTAGACACTCCTAATGAAAAACTGTTTTTT.